One and the same sample provided the 31 T cell receptor beta chains below, sequenced in a study of metastatic and nonmetastatic thyroid tumors. Each patient came to thyroid surgery without any prior treatment (of any kind). TCRdb re-analyzed the PCR reads using MiXCR. The sample includes some 93,000 clones, roughly an eighth seen only once; the top ten take approximately 10%. The sample was blood. These receptors originate from a female donor with papillary thyroid cancer or a benign thyroid nodule (not recorded which). Some clones in this sample may be carry-over from other donors' samples.

This clone was found a few times. A read error may explain this, as a much larger clone is one base away. The sample holds other DNA sequences that translate to the same CDR3. The J gene is TRBJ2-5, the V gene TRBV7-6; D not resolved. This CDR3 has 13 amino acids. Per germline, CDR1 SGHVS and CDR2 FNYEAQ. Trimming removed 1 base at V and 2 bases at J, with 5 bases between. The CDR3 is CASSLGQQETQYF. CDR3 coding DNA: TGTGCCAGCAGCTTAGGTCAACAAGAGACCCAGTACTTC.

This clone has ten or more counts. V gene TRBV7-3 combines with J gene TRBJ2-7; 13 bases align to TRBD2. CDR1 SGHTA and CDR2 FQGTGA come from the germline V gene. V shed 0 bases and J 3 bases; nucleotides not matched to a gene: 5. This CDR3 has 17 amino acids. The CDR3 DNA reads as TGTGCCAGCAGCTTAACGGGGGGACTAGCGGGACTCTACGAGCAGTACTTC. It encodes CASSLTGGLAGLYEQYF.

Many counts were recorded for this clone. V gene TRBV3-1 combines with J gene TRBJ1-2, with a possible D match to TRBD1 (6 bases). This CDR3 comprises 17 residues. The germline V and J ends were trimmed by 0 bases and 7 bases, with 21 bases remaining between them. CDR1 LGHDT and CDR2 YNNKEL come from the germline V gene (reference sequence). CDR3 region: CASSQDTGIGGRSGYTF. The CDR3 DNA sequence: TGTGCCAGCAGCCAAGATACGGGGATTGGGGGGCGTTCTGGCTACACCTTC.

This clone was detected many times. CDR3 region: CSARTGGWADTQYF. CDR3 DNA: TGCAGTGCGAGGACAGGGGGCTGGGCAGATACGCAGTATTTT. The chain links TRBV20-1 to TRBJ2-3; 11 bases fit TRBD1. CDR1 and CDR2 from the germline V gene are DFQATT and SNEGSKA (reference sequence). This CDR3 is built from 14 residues. With V trimmed by 6 bases and J by 4 bases, 6 bases remained unmatched.

This clone has a count of ten or more. The J gene is TRBJ1-2, the V gene TRBV6-1, with D unclear. The germline CDR1 and CDR2 sequences are MNHNS and SASEGT. Trimming left V 6 bases short and J 4 bases short, with 6 bases between. This CDR3 has 11 amino acids. CDR3: CASSEFYGYTF. CDR3 nucleotide sequence: TGTGCCAGCAGCGAATTCTATGGCTACACCTTC.

This clone was observed many times. The V gene is TRBV12-3 or TRBV12-4, the J gene TRBJ1-4; 10 bases are a match to TRBD1. V trimming: 6 bases; J trimming: 6 bases; junction bases outside the gene matches: 7. This CDR3 region has 15 residues. For the CDR3, the DNA is TGTGCCAGCAGGGGGCGGACAGGGGGACATGAAAAACTGTTTTTT. Protein product: CASRGRTGGHEKLFF.

This clone was detected many times. The rearrangement links TRBV10-3 to TRBJ2-7, with 16 bases fitting TRBD2. Germline loops: CDR1 ENHRY, CDR2 SYGVKD. V lost 5 bases, J lost 4 bases, and 11 bases stayed unmatched. There are 18 residues in the CDR3. The DNA for the CDR3 is TGTGCCATCAGTAAATCCGGGACTAGCGGGAGGGCCGGGTACGAGCAGTACTTC. It specifies CAISKSGTSGRAGYEQYF.

This clone was counted at least ten times. The V call is TRBV5-6, the J call TRBJ2-7; 8 nucleotides line up with TRBD2. Germline CDR1 SGHDT, CDR2 YYEEEE. Losses at the gene ends were 6 bases for V and 8 bases for J; bases not matched to a gene: 16. The CDR3 consists of 15 residues. The CDR3 loop is CASTRGAAGVPKQYF. The CDR3 nucleotides read TGTGCCAGCACCCGAGGGGCAGCGGGAGTCCCGAAGCAGTACTTC.

The sample holds one count of this clone. This chain links TRBV20-1 with TRBJ2-2; D might be TRBD1 (6 bases). The CDR3 has 15 amino acids. Trimming took 2 bases from V and 4 from J, leaving 14 bases between them. Looked up from germline, CDR1 is DFQATT and CDR2 is SNEGSKA (reference sequence). The CDR3 spells CSARPLAGATGELFF. CDR3 bases: TGCAGTGCTAGACCCCTTGCAGGGGCCACCGGGGAGCTGTTTTTT.

This clone was counted at least ten times. The rearrangement uses TRBV6-1 and TRBJ1-1, with D uncertain. Trimming left V 7 bases short and J 1 base short, with 10 bases between. The CDR3 spans 13 residues. Germline CDR1 MNHNS, CDR2 SASEGT. DNA for the CDR3: TGTGCCAGCAACCACCAGAGGAACACTGAAGCTTTCTTT. It translates to CASNHQRNTEAFF.

This clone came up many times. The chain joins TRBV12-3 or TRBV12-4 to TRBJ1-5; D is unresolved. The CDR3 extends over 13 amino acids. Trimming left V 3 bases short and J 0 bases short, with 3 bases between. CDR3 protein: CASSFGSNQPQHF. Written as DNA, the CDR3 is TGTGCCAGCAGTTTTGGTAGCAATCAGCCCCAGCATTTT.

This clone came up many times. The junction and the germline gene differ at one end; a read error may be behind it. The V and J genes are TRBV7-2 and TRBJ1-3; unclear D gene. The germline CDR1 and CDR2 sequences are SGHTA and FQGNSA. The CDR3 loop spans 14 amino acids. CDR3: CASSSGLSGNTTYF. As DNA, the CDR3 is TGTGCCAGCAGTTCAGGCCTCTCTGGAAACACCACATATTTT.

In regard to this clone: The junction does not match germline at one end; this may be a read error. The chain is built from TRBV11-1 and TRBJ2-3, with D maybe TRBD1 (5 bases). This CDR3 is built from 15 residues. CDR1 and CDR2 from the germline V gene are SGHAT and FQDESV (reference sequence). The CDR3 here is CASSLVTGTTDTQCF. CDR3 bases: TGTGCCAGCAGCTTAGTTACAGGAACGACAGATACGCAGTGTTTT.

This clone came up many times. The rearrangement links TRBV9 to TRBJ1-1, with D perhaps matching TRBD1 (5 bases). The germline V gene encodes CDR1 SGDLS and CDR2 YYNGEE. The length of the CDR3 is 13 residues. V was clipped by 6 bases and J by 1 base, with 10 bases between them. The chain's CDR3 is CASNQGTNTEAFF. CDR3 DNA: TGTGCCAGCAATCAGGGAACGAACACTGAAGCTTTCTTT.

In its sample, this clone was seen many times. The J gene is TRBJ2-1, the V gene TRBV18, with TRBD1 matching over 8 bases. Germline V gene sequence: CDR1 KGHSH, CDR2 LQKENI. The J segment lost 2 bases and the V segment lost 6 bases, leaving 3 bases of the junction unmatched. This CDR3 is 14 amino acids long. The CDR3 region is CASSPDRAYNEQFF. Written as DNA, the CDR3 is TGTGCCAGCTCCCCGGACAGGGCCTACAATGAGCAGTTCTTC.

The J gene is TRBJ1-6, the V gene TRBV5-5; no firm D call. Germline CDR1 reads SGHKS; CDR2 reads YYEKEE (reference sequence). The ends were cut back, 1 base at V and 5 bases at J, with 10 bases in the middle. The CDR3 loop spans 15 amino acids. The CDR3 is CASSLRADHNSPLHF. The CDR3 nucleotides read TGTGCCAGCAGCTTGCGGGCAGATCATAATTCACCCCTCCACTTT. The full variable domain, its missing parts supplied by reference TRBV5-5 and TRBJ1-6, is DAGVTQSPTHLIKTRGQQVTLRCSPISGHKSVSWYQQVLGQGPQFIFQYYEKEERGRGNFPDRFSARQFPNYSSELNVNALLLGDSALYLCASSLRADHNSPLHFGNGTRLTVT.

There are many counts of this clone. This chain uses TRBV5-4 with TRBJ1-6; maybe TRBD1 (5 bases). V was trimmed by 3 bases and J by 9 bases, leaving 16 bases between them. Germline CDR1 SGHNT, CDR2 YYREEE (reference sequence). CDR3 length equals 15 residues. This chain's CDR3 is CASSSQQGALSPLHF. CDR3 sequence (DNA): TGTGCCAGCAGCTCACAGCAGGGAGCTCTTTCACCCCTCCACTTT. Together with reference TRBV5-4 and TRBJ1-6, the CDR3 gives the full variable domain: ETGVTQSPTHLIKTRGQQVTLRCSSQSGHNTVSWYQQALGQGPQFIFQYYREEENGRGNFPPRFSGLQFPNYSSELNVNALELDDSALYLCASSSQQGALSPLHFGNGTRLTVT.

This clone occurred many times. This sequence joins TRBV13 and TRBJ1-2, with TRBD1 matching over 9 bases. V was clipped by 5 bases and J by 2 bases; unmatched bases: 18. CDR1 is PRHDT, CDR2 FYEKMQ, per germline (reference sequence). The CDR3 is 19 residues long. CDR3 in DNA: TGTGCCAGCAGCGCTAACGTGGGAGGGACAGGGCGTACGAACTATGGCTACACCTTC. Translated: CASSANVGGTGRTNYGYTF.

There are many counts of this clone. This sequence joins TRBV25-1 and TRBJ2-2, with TRBD2 matching over 7 bases. The trim removed 6 bases at V and 3 bases at J, leaving 7 bases unmatched. Germline-derived CDR1 and CDR2 are MGHDK and SYGVNS. The CDR3 runs to 15 residues. In DNA form, the CDR3 reads TGTGCCAGCAGACCGGGCGGGAGTCACACCGGGGAGCTGTTTTTT. As protein: CASRPGGSHTGELFF.

This clone has ten or more counts. The chain has TRBV4-1 and TRBJ2-5; D is perhaps TRBD1 or TRBD2 (5 bases each). This CDR3 is 15 amino acids long. The germline gives CDR1 MGHRA, CDR2 YSYEKL. Trimming stripped 4 bases from V and 1 base from J, with 13 bases between. The chain's CDR3 is CASSPRDGLQETQYF. The CDR3 DNA sequence: TGCGCCAGCAGCCCCCGGGACGGACTCCAAGAGACCCAGTACTTC.

This clone was observed at least ten times. The J gene is TRBJ2-7, the V gene TRBV12-3 or TRBV12-4; possibly TRBD1 or TRBD2 for D (5 bases each). The CDR3 spans 15 residues. V lost 1 base, J lost 2 bases, and 12 bases lay in between. The CDR3 region is CASSLGIGGTYEQYF. The CDR3 DNA follows: TGTGCCAGCAGTTTAGGGATTGGGGGAACCTACGAGCAGTACTTC.

This clone was detected ten times or more. This chain uses TRBV24-1 with TRBJ2-3, with D possibly TRBD2 on 5 matching bases. This CDR3 has 18 amino acids. V lost 5 bases and J lost 4, with 24 bases in between. Germline V gene data show CDR1 as KGHDR and CDR2 as SFDVKD. CDR3 sequence: CATSATHWGDARPDTQYF. CDR3 sequence (DNA): TGTGCCACCAGTGCAACTCACTGGGGAGACGCCCGGCCAGATACGCAGTATTTT.

This clone occurred a few times. This chain uses TRBV18 with TRBJ1-1, with D perhaps matching TRBD1 (6 bases). The ends were cut back, 2 bases at V and 2 bases at J, with 12 bases in the middle. There are 15 residues in the CDR3. Germline CDR1 reads KGHSH; CDR2 reads LQKENI. The chain's CDR3 is CASSPSAQGNTEAFF. Here the CDR3 DNA reads TGTGCCAGCTCACCATCGGCACAGGGTAACACTGAAGCTTTCTTT.

The V gene is TRBV20-1, the J gene TRBJ2-7; 14 bases are a match to TRBD2. The ends lost 5 bases at V and 9 bases at J; junction bases unmatched: 9. CDR1 is DFQATT, CDR2 SNEGSKA, per germline (reference sequence). The CDR3 consists of 14 residues. CDR3 residues: CSALPGLAGVMQYF. CDR3 DNA: TGCAGTGCTTTACCGGGACTAGCGGGAGTGATGCAGTACTTC.

Notes on this clone: The missing conserved phenylalanine or tryptophan at the end of this CDR3 makes a read error likely. This chain joins TRBV30 and TRBJ1-5; 10 bases agree with TRBD1. The CDR3 is made up of 13 amino acids. Germline assignment: CDR1 GTSNPN and CDR2 SVGIG (reference sequence). V trimming: 5 bases; J trimming: 5 bases; junction bases outside the gene matches: 3. CDR3 in amino acids: CAWGQGVHQPQHS. The CDR3, as DNA: TGTGCCTGGGGACAGGGGGTACATCAGCCCCAGCATTCT.

This clone was found many times. The V and J genes are TRBV7-6 and TRBJ1-6; 8 bases are a match to TRBD1. CDR1 is SGHVS, CDR2 FNYEAQ, per germline. The CDR3 runs 14 residues. Losses at the gene ends were 5 bases for V and 6 bases for J; bases not matched to a gene: 3. The chain's CDR3 is CASSNGQGNSPLHF. The CDR3 nucleotides are TGTGCCAGCAGCAACGGACAGGGTAATTCACCCCTCCACTTT.

A note on this clone: A clone one base away is much larger, so this may be a read error. The same CDR3 is also encoded by other DNA sequences in this sample. CDR3 amino acids: CASSRGRGTNTGELFF. In DNA form, the CDR3 reads TGTGCCAGCAGCCGCGGGCGCGGGACAAACACCGGGGAGCTGTTTTTT. The chain couples TRBV3-1 to TRBJ2-2, with D perhaps TRBD1 or TRBD2 (6 bases each). The CDR3 length is 16 residues. V was pared by 4 bases and J by 2 bases, with 14 bases between. Germline CDR1 is LGHDT and CDR2 is YNNKEL (reference sequence).

Ten or more counts support this clone. This chain connects TRBV6-2 or TRBV6-3 to TRBJ1-5, with no clear D. Germline CDR1 reads MNHEY; CDR2 reads SVGEGT. This CDR3 region has 13 residues. Between the trimmed V and J ends, which lost 4 bases and 2 bases, there was a span of 6 bases. CDR3 in DNA: TGTGCCAGCAGTTTGGCTGGCAATCAGCCCCAGCATTTT. It is translated as CASSLAGNQPQHF.

This clone was counted many times. The rearrangement links TRBV20-1 to TRBJ1-4; D possibly corresponds to TRBD1 (5 bases). V was trimmed by 3 bases and J by 7 bases, leaving 21 bases between them. This CDR3 is 16 amino acids long. CDR1 and CDR2 from the germline V gene are DFQATT and SNEGSKA (reference sequence). The CDR3 is CSARYGWGRRVEKLFF. The CDR3 region has the DNA TGCAGTGCTAGGTACGGGTGGGGACGCAGGGTTGAAAAACTGTTTTTT.

This clone was detected many times. The CDR3 protein is CASTTGTRNTDTQYF. The CDR3 coding sequence is TGTGCCAGCACCACAGGGACTAGAAACACAGATACGCAGTATTTT. This chain links TRBV2 with TRBJ2-3, with 8 bases fitting TRBD2. Germline assignment: CDR1 SNHLY and CDR2 FYNNEI. This CDR3 spans 15 amino acids. The ends lost 7 bases at V and 2 bases at J; junction bases unmatched: 8.

This clone was counted ten times or more. This sequence joins TRBV24-1 and TRBJ2-7; possible D gene TRBD1, 5 bases. CDR1 is KGHDR and CDR2 is SFDVKD in the germline V gene. The ends were cut back, 6 bases at V and 2 bases at J, with 13 bases in the middle. The CDR3 runs 14 residues. CDR3 nucleotide sequence: TGTGCCACCAGTACGTCAGGGTACCCCTACGAGCAGTACTTC. It encodes CATSTSGYPYEQYF.